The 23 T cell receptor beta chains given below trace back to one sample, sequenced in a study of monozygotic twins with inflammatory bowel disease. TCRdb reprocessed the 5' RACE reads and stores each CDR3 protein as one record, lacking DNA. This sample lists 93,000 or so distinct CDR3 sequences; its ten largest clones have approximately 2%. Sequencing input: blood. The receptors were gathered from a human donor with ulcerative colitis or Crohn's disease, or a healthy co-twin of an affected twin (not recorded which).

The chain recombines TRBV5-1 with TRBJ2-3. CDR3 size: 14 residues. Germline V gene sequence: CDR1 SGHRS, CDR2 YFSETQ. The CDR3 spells CASSLDMPTDTQYF.

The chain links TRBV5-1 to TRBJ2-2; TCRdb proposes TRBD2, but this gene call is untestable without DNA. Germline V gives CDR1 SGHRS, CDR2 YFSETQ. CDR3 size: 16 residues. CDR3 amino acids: CASSYLSGRTGGELFF.

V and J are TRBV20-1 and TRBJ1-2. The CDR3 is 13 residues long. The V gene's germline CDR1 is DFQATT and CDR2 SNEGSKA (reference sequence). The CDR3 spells CSARDMWSSGYTF.

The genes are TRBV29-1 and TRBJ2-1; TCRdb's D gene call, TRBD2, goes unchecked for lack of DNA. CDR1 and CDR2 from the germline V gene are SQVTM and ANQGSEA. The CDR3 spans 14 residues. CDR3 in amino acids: CSVVLTSINYEQFF.

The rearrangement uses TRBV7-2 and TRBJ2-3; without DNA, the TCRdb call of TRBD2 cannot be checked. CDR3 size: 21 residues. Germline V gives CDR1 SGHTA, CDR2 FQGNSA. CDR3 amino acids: CASSFPQGPSGGALSTDTQYF.

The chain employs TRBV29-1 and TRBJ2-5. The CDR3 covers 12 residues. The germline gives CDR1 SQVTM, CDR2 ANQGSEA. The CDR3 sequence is CSVASRRETQYF.

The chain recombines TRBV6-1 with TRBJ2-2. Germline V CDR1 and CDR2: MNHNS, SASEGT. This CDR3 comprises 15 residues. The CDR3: CASRSGFANTGELFF.

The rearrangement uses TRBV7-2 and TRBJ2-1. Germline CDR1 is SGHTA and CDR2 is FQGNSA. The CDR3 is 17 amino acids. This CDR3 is CASSLGILARSYNEQFF.

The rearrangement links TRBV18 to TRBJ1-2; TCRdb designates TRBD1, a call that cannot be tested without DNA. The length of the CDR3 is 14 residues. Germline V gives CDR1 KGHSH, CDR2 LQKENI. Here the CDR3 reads CASSLLGDSYGYTF.

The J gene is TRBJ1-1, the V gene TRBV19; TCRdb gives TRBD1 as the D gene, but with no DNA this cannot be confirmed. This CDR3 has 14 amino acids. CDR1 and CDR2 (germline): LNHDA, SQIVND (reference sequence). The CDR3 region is CASSPGQGYTEAFF.

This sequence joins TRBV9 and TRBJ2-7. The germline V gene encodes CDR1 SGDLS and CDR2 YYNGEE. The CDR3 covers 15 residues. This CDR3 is CASSATSAAVYEQYF.

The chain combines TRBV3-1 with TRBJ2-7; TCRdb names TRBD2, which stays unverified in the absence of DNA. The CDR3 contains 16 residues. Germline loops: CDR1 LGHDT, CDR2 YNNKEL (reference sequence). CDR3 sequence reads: CASSQDRTSFSYEQYF.

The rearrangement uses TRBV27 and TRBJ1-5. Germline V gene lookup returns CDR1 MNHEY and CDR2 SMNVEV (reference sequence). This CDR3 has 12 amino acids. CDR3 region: CASSSRSGPQHF.

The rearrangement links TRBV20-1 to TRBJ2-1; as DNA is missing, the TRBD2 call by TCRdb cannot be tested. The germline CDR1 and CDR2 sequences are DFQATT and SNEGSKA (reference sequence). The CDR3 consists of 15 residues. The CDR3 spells CSARDSGLAGEWQFF.

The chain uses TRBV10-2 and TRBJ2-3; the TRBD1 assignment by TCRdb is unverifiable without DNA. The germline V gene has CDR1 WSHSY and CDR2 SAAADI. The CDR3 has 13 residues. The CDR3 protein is CASRGDVTDTQYF.

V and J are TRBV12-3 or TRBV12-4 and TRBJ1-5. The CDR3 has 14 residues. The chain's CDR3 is CASSLQDGNQPQHF.

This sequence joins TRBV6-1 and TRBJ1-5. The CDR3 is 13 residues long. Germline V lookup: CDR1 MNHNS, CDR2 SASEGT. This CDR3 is CASSAELYQPQHF.

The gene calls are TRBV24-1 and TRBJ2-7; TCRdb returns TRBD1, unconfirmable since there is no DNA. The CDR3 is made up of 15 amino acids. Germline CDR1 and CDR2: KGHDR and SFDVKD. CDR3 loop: CATSDRDRGTYEQYF.

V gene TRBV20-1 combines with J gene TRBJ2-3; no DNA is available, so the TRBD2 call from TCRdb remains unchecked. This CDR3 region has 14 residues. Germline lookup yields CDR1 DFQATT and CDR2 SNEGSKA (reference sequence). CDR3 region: CSARGPPVADTQYF.

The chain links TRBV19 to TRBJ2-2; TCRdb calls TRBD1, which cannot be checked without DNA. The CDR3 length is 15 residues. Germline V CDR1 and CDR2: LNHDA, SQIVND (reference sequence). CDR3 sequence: CASSEDDRYTGELFF.

CDR3 protein: CAPPGGANVLTF. This rearrangement joins TRBV5-6 to TRBJ2-6; the D call from TCRdb, TRBD2, cannot be confirmed without DNA. This CDR3 is 12 amino acids long. Germline CDR1 and CDR2: SGHDT and YYEEEE.

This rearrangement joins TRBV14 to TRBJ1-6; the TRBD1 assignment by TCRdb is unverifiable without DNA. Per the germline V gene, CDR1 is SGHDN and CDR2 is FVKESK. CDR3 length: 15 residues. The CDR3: CASSLRDRGFSPLHF.

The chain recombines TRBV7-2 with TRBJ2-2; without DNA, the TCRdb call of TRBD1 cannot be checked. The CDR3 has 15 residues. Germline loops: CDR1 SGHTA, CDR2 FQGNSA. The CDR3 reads CASSLTGFFTGELFF.